Below, 6 T cell receptor beta chains from the same sample are listed, as sequenced in a study of cytomegalovirus exposure and HLA in healthy donors. The repertoire was sequenced with immunoSEQ multiplex PCR; TCRdb's copy has only in-frame clones and lacks some. Of 150,000 to 200,000 clones in the sample, around 84% are singletons; the top ten hold around 6.7%. Sequenced input: PBMCs. These receptors all come from a man aged 18-30 years in good health and CMV-seropositive.

CDR3: CSWGFGGRTDTQYF. CDR3 nucleotide sequence: TGCAGTTGGGGCTTCGGGGGACGTACAGATACGCAGTATTTT. V usage is TRBV29-1 and J usage is TRBJ2-3; D might be TRBD2 (6 bases). The germline gives CDR1 SQVTM, CDR2 ANQGSEA. This CDR3 is 14 amino acids long.

The CDR3 here is CASSPGLGADTQYF. The CDR3 region has the DNA TGTGCCAGCAGTCCGGGACTAGGCGCAGATACGCAGTATTTT. The chain carries TRBV9 and TRBJ2-3, with 8 bases fitting TRBD2. The CDR3 length is 14 residues. Germline V gene sequence: CDR1 SGDLS, CDR2 YYNGEE. The trim removed 5 bases at V and 4 bases at J, leaving 6 bases unmatched.

The chain uses TRBV19 and TRBJ2-1, with 10 bases matching TRBD2. Germline loops: CDR1 LNHDA, CDR2 SQIVND (reference sequence). This CDR3 spans 14 amino acids. J lost 2 bases, V lost 7 bases, and 2 bases had no gene match. CDR3 loop: CASTLAGAYNEQFF. DNA of the CDR3: TGTGCCAGTACCCTAGCGGGAGCCTACAATGAGCAGTTCTTC.

The CDR3 coding sequence is TGTGCCAGCAGCCCAGGGTTAGATACGCAGTATTTT. Residues: CASSPGLDTQYF. This chain joins TRBV7-2 and TRBJ2-3, with D perhaps matching TRBD1 (5 bases). Trimming pared 5 bases from V and 5 bases from J, leaving 8 bases between. The CDR3 has 12 residues. Germline V gene sequence: CDR1 SGHTA, CDR2 FQGNSA.

CDR3 loop: CASSQYLYEQYF. CDR3 nucleotide sequence: TGTGCCAGCAGCCAATATCTCTACGAGCAGTACTTC. The rearrangement links TRBV14 to TRBJ2-7; the D is unclear. Trimming shortened V by 2 bases and J by 3 bases, and 5 bases separated the two germline ends. The CDR3 loop spans 12 amino acids. Germline CDR1 reads SGHDN; CDR2 reads FVKESK.

The rearrangement joins TRBV2 to TRBJ1-1; D ambiguous. Germline CDR1 SNHLY, CDR2 FYNNEI. This CDR3 has 16 amino acids. Trimming removed 3 bases from V and 1 base from J, with 15 bases in between. The CDR3 spells CASSDLLDGRNTEAFF. CDR3 DNA sequence: TGTGCCAGCAGTGACCTGCTAGACGGAAGGAACACTGAAGCTTTCTTT.